This T cell receptor (beta chain) was retrieved from a study of tumor-infiltrating lymphocytes in primary liver carcinoma. Unsorted bulk tissue of about 20-32 mg yielded co-extracted RNA and DNA. The authors made TCR beta cDNA from around 500 ng total RNA with a constant-region primer. Each TCR beta library was derived from three nested multiplex PCR rounds that employed slightly modified ARM-PCR. Amplification in the first two PCR rounds was performed using TRBV1-TRBV30 forward primers and a C-beta reverse primer for about 10 cycles each. TCRdb re-called the multiplex PCR reads with MiXCR, one entry per CDR3 protein. The table includes about 200,000 distinct CDR3 sequences, roughly 80% detected once. This CDR3 has 13 residues. Between the trimmed V and J ends, which lost 11 bases and 8 bases, there was a span of 21 bases. The V gene's germline CDR1 is MNHEY and CDR2 SVGEGT. On this clonotype itself: Its antigen remains unknown.

Findings and caveats of the study: Just about 7-25% of leading clones were found in every one of five regions.

Sample: tumor tissue from primary liver carcinoma. The receptor was derived from a man aged 35 to 55 with primary liver carcinoma and hepatitis B virus infection. The rearrangement links TRBV6-2 or TRBV6-3 to TRBJ1-2; D is uncertain. CDR3 residues: CACNYLDKGGYTF. The CDR3 coding sequence is TGTGCCTGCAATTATTTGGATAAAGGCGGCTACACCTTC.